Below are 32 T cell receptor beta chains sequenced from a single sample in a study of shared clonotypes between healthy human individuals. Here immunoSEQ multiplex PCR was the method, and the copy in TCRdb shows in-frame clones only, minus some. The data contain around 1 million clones, approximately 76% of them seen just once; the ten biggest clones take up approximately 1.5%. The sequencing sample was made of memory CD4+ T cells sorted from blood. Subset of the sample: CD45RA-negative fraction. These receptors originate from a man younger than 30 in good health.

V gene TRBV9 combines with J gene TRBJ2-3; 9 bases agree with TRBD2. This CDR3 has 15 residues. Germline CDR1 is SGDLS and CDR2 is YYNGEE. V shed 1 base and J 5 bases; nucleotides not matched to a gene: 5. CDR3 sequence reads: CASSVSGGHGDTQYF. CDR3 nucleotide sequence: TGTGCCAGCAGCGTAAGCGGGGGGCATGGAGATACGCAGTATTTT.

The chain carries TRBV7-2 and TRBJ2-7; TRBD1 aligns across 9 bases. Germline V gives CDR1 SGHTA, CDR2 FQGNSA. Trimming cost V 1 base and J 6 bases; bases outside gene matches: 7. This CDR3 region has 15 residues. The CDR3 reads CASSLEGQGPLEQYF. Written as DNA, the CDR3 is TGTGCCAGCAGCTTAGAGGGACAGGGTCCCCTCGAGCAGTACTTC.

The CDR3 loop reads CASSTRGGELFF. The CDR3 DNA reads as TGTGCCAGTAGTACCCGGGGCGGGGAGCTGTTTTTT. V is TRBV19 and J is TRBJ2-2, with D maybe TRBD2 (5 bases). V was pared by 4 bases and J by 7 bases, with 7 bases between. This CDR3 has 12 amino acids. Germline V gene data show CDR1 as LNHDA and CDR2 as SQIVND (reference sequence).

CDR3 in DNA: TGTGCCAGCAGCTTAGGAGCGGGAGCCTCCTACGAGCAGTACTTC. Amino acid sequence: CASSLGAGASYEQYF. V gene TRBV11-2 combines with J gene TRBJ2-7, with 8 bases identical to TRBD2. V was pared by 1 base and J by 0 bases, with 2 bases of the junction left unmatched. The CDR3 spans 15 residues. Germline V lookup: CDR1 SGHAT, CDR2 FQNNGV.

This clone was observed a handful of times. The chain couples TRBV5-1 to TRBJ1-3; the D gene is possibly TRBD1 (6 bases). Trimming stripped 1 base from V and 4 bases from J, with 15 bases between. Germline CDR1 is SGHRS and CDR2 is YFSETQ. The CDR3 is 16 residues long. This CDR3 reads CASSLNAQGSGNTIYF. The DNA for the CDR3 is TGCGCCAGCAGCTTGAACGCTCAGGGGTCCGGAAACACCATATATTTT.

V usage is TRBV4-3 and J usage is TRBJ2-1, with D perhaps TRBD1 or TRBD2 (5 bases each). The germline V gene has CDR1 LGHNA and CDR2 YSLEER. Trimming cost V 1 base and J 2 bases, with 15 bases left between them. This CDR3 contains 17 residues. In DNA form, the CDR3 reads TGCGCCAGCAGCCAAGCTCCCTCAGGGAGTCCCTACAATGAGCAGTTCTTC. This sequence encodes CASSQAPSGSPYNEQFF.

This chain joins TRBV29-1 and TRBJ2-1; 13 nucleotides match TRBD2. The CDR3 is 20 amino acids. Germline V gene data show CDR1 as SQVTM and CDR2 as ANQGSEA. The ends lost 2 bases at V and 12 bases at J; junction bases unmatched: 25. DNA of the CDR3: TGCAGCGTTGAATCGCCCAGACTAGCCCCGACTAGCGGGGGGTCAGGGGGGCAGTTCTTC. It is translated as CSVESPRLAPTSGGSGGQFF.

The CDR3 sequence: CASSLALAGGLYEQYF. The CDR3 DNA sequence: TGTGCCAGCAGCTTAGCGCTGGCGGGGGGGCTCTACGAGCAGTACTTC. The chain employs TRBV7-8 and TRBJ2-7, with TRBD2 identical over 9 bases. Germline V CDR1 and CDR2: SGHVS, FQNEAQ. This CDR3 contains 16 residues. The junction had 6 bases not matched to a gene; V was cut back by 0 bases and J by 3 bases.

V usage is TRBV5-1 and J usage is TRBJ2-1; 10 nucleotides match TRBD2. Germline V CDR1 and CDR2: SGHRS, YFSETQ. V lost 4 bases and J lost 6; bases outside the gene matches: 4. The CDR3 is 14 residues long. The CDR3: CASSARTSGNEQFF. DNA for the CDR3: TGCGCCAGCAGCGCCAGGACTAGCGGCAATGAGCAGTTCTTC.

The chain couples TRBV16 to TRBJ1-1; D perhaps matches TRBD1 (5 bases). The germline V gene encodes CDR1 KGHSY and CDR2 FQNENV. The germline V and J ends were trimmed by 0 bases and 5 bases, with 19 bases remaining between them. There are 17 residues in the CDR3. The CDR3 loop is CASSQSGAVGGRTEAFF. The CDR3 bases are TGTGCCAGCAGCCAATCGGGCGCCGTGGGGGGAAGGACTGAAGCTTTCTTT.

V is TRBV28 and J is TRBJ1-1; D not resolved. Germline values: CDR1 MDHEN, CDR2 SYDVKM. Trimming pared 0 bases from V and 8 bases from J, leaving 7 bases between. This CDR3 is 12 amino acids long. The CDR3 here is CASSLWEREAFF. The CDR3 DNA sequence: TGTGCCAGCAGTTTATGGGAGAGAGAAGCTTTCTTT.

The chain employs TRBV6-6 and TRBJ1-2; possibly TRBD1 for D (6 bases). The CDR3 contains 12 residues. CDR1 and CDR2 from the germline V gene are MNHNY and SVGAGI (reference sequence). Trimming took 8 bases from V and 4 from J, leaving 11 bases between them. CDR3 protein: CASRGQSYGYTF. The CDR3 region has the DNA TGTGCCAGCCGAGGACAGTCCTATGGCTACACCTTC.

The rearrangement uses TRBV7-8 and TRBJ2-5; no reliable D call. The ends were cut back, 1 base at V and 7 bases at J, with 10 bases in the middle. This CDR3 comprises 13 residues. CDR1 is SGHVS, CDR2 FQNEAQ, per germline. DNA of the CDR3: TGTGCCAGCAGCTTAGGTGGGGTAGGGACCCAGTACTTC. Its translation: CASSLGGVGTQYF.

The chain combines TRBV10-3 with TRBJ2-2, with 7 bases aligning to TRBD1. The V segment lost 8 bases and the J segment 0 bases; nucleotides outside the gene matches: 6. The CDR3 extends over 15 amino acids. Germline-derived CDR1 and CDR2 are ENHRY and SYGVKD. CDR3 protein: CAIGQVTPNTGELFF. DNA of the CDR3: TGTGCCATCGGACAGGTTACCCCGAACACCGGGGAGCTGTTTTTT.

This clone has only one observation. The junction and the germline gene differ at one end; a read error may be behind it. This chain connects TRBV6-1 to TRBJ1-2; 12 bases align to TRBD1. CDR1 and CDR2 from the germline V gene are MNHNS and SASEGT. CDR3 length: 15 amino acids. CDR3 nucleotide sequence: TGTGCCAGCAGAGAAGGGACAGGGGGCATAGGTGGCTACACCTTC. Its translation is CASREGTGGIGGYTF.

The chain's CDR3 is CASSPEGGPGGTQYF. In DNA, the CDR3 is TGTGCCAGCTCACCAGAGGGAGGGCCCGGGGGCACGCAGTATTTT. The rearrangement joins TRBV18 to TRBJ2-3; the D gene is possibly TRBD2 (7 bases). The V gene lost 2 bases and the J gene lost 9 bases, with 18 bases spanning the gap. Germline values: CDR1 KGHSH, CDR2 LQKENI. The CDR3 sequence is 15 residues long.

Details on this clone: Distinct nucleotide sequences in the sample also encode this CDR3. The chain employs TRBV7-8 and TRBJ1-3; D is uncertain. Trimming shortened V by 2 bases and J by 2 bases, and 7 bases separated the two germline ends. This CDR3 has 14 amino acids. The germline gives CDR1 SGHVS, CDR2 FQNEAQ. This chain's CDR3 is CASSLTETGNTIYF. The CDR3 DNA reads TGTGCCAGCAGCTTAACTGAAACTGGAAACACCATATATTTT.

This rearrangement joins TRBV5-1 to TRBJ2-3; D remains ambiguous. The V gene lost 1 base and the J gene lost 1 base, with 10 bases spanning the gap. Germline lookup yields CDR1 SGHRS and CDR2 YFSETQ. CDR3 length: 15 amino acids. The CDR3 protein is CASSLLRPGTDTQYF. CDR3 coding DNA: TGCGCCAGCAGCTTGTTGAGACCCGGCACAGATACGCAGTATTTT. The full variable domain, with the rest looked up from reference TRBV5-1 and TRBJ2-3, is KAGVTQTPRYLIKTRGQQVTLSCSPISGHRSVSWYQQTPGQGLQFLFEYFSETQRNKGNFPGRFSGRQFSNSRSEMNVSTLELGDSALYLCASSLLRPGTDTQYFGPGTRLTVL.

On this clone: Just one base apart from a much larger clone, this may be a read error. At the DNA level, this CDR3 is encoded by other sequences in the same sample as well. The CDR3 region has the DNA TGTGCCAGCAGCCGAGGAGACTATGGCTACACCTTC. Its translation is CASSRGDYGYTF. The genes are TRBV7-9 and TRBJ1-2; D unclear. CDR1 SEHNR and CDR2 FQNEAQ come from the germline V gene (reference sequence). The CDR3 has 12 amino acids. Trimming shortened V by 5 bases and J by 3 bases, and 7 bases separated the two germline ends.

This clone was seen more than once but under ten times. The chain joins TRBV6-5 to TRBJ1-1; TRBD1 matches 10 bases. With V trimmed by 6 bases and J by 8 bases, 3 bases remained unmatched. The CDR3 is 12 amino acids. Germline assignment: CDR1 MNHEY and CDR2 SVGAGI. CDR3 amino acids: CASSTTGGEAFF. The CDR3 DNA sequence: TGTGCCAGCAGCACGACAGGGGGCGAAGCTTTCTTT.

The V gene is TRBV7-3, the J gene TRBJ2-7; tentatively, D is TRBD1 (5 bases). This CDR3 is 15 amino acids long. The V and J ends lost 1 base and 4 bases respectively, with 14 bases between them. Germline CDR1 reads SGHTA; CDR2 reads FQGTGA. CDR3 nucleotides: TGTGCCAGCAGCTTAAGGGGCGGTACTGGGTACGAGCAGTACTTC. Protein: CASSLRGGTGYEQYF.

The chain links TRBV2 to TRBJ1-1; 7 bases agree with TRBD1. The CDR3 spans 14 residues. Unmatched junction bases numbered 11, after V lost 11 bases and J lost 2 bases. The germline V gene has CDR1 SNHLY and CDR2 FYNNEI. The CDR3 loop reads CAGKNTGENTEAFF. DNA for the CDR3: TGTGCCGGCAAGAATACAGGGGAAAACACTGAAGCTTTCTTT.

The CDR3 DNA sequence: TGTGCCAGCAGCCCAACAGGGGACGGAGGTCAGCCCCAGCATTTT. This sequence encodes CASSPTGDGGQPQHF. The chain has TRBV2 and TRBJ1-5, with 7 bases aligning to TRBD1. Per germline, CDR1 SNHLY and CDR2 FYNNEI. V gave up 6 bases and J gave up 6 bases; unmatched junction bases: 11. This CDR3 is 15 amino acids long.

The chain joins TRBV2 to TRBJ2-6; 7 nucleotides agree with TRBD1. With 9 bases clipped from V and 2 bases from J, the junction kept 4 bases outside the gene matches. Germline CDR1 is SNHLY and CDR2 is FYNNEI. There are 14 residues in the CDR3. CDR3 nucleotide sequence: TGTGCCAGATCAGACAGGGCTGGGGCCAACGTCCTGACTTTC. This translates into CARSDRAGANVLTF.

V gene TRBV20-1 combines with J gene TRBJ2-5, with unresolved D. CDR3 length: 11 amino acids. The V gene lost 7 bases and the J gene lost 2 bases, with 8 bases spanning the gap. CDR1 is DFQATT and CDR2 is SNEGSKA in the germline V gene (reference sequence). As DNA, the CDR3 is TGCAGTGGGGCACATCAAGAGACCCAGTACTTC. This sequence encodes CSGAHQETQYF.

The rearrangement links TRBV10-3 to TRBJ2-1; TRBD1 matches at 10 bases. CDR3 size: 13 residues. Per germline, CDR1 ENHRY and CDR2 SYGVKD. The junction had 3 bases not matched to a gene; V was cut back by 4 bases and J by 9 bases. The chain's CDR3 is CAISGDRGLEQFF. The DNA of the CDR3 is TGTGCCATCAGTGGGGACAGGGGCCTTGAGCAGTTCTTC.

The chain is built from TRBV6-6 and TRBJ1-2, with 7 positions matching TRBD1. CDR1 is MNHNY, CDR2 SVGAGI, per germline (reference sequence). The CDR3 has 13 amino acids. The ends lost 6 bases at V and 2 bases at J; junction bases unmatched: 3. The CDR3 reads CASSPDRNYGYTF. The CDR3 DNA is TGTGCCAGCAGCCCGGACAGGAACTATGGCTACACCTTC.

About this clone: This sample includes further DNA sequences coding for the same CDR3. V gene TRBV19 combines with J gene TRBJ2-7, with 9 bases lining up with TRBD1. The germline CDR1 and CDR2 sequences are LNHDA and SQIVND (reference sequence). CDR3 size: 14 residues. The trim removed 4 bases at V and 3 bases at J, leaving 4 bases unmatched. The DNA of the CDR3 is TGTGCCAGTAGTACCGGGACAGGGAACTACGAGCAGTACTTC. Translation gives CASSTGTGNYEQYF.

V is TRBV7-9 and J is TRBJ2-3; no firm D call. From germline, CDR1 is SEHNR and CDR2 FQNEAQ (reference sequence). This CDR3 is 11 amino acids long. The ends were cut back, 4 bases at V and 4 bases at J, with 3 bases in the middle. The CDR3 protein is CASSSSDTQYF. CDR3 coding DNA: TGTGCCAGCAGCTCGTCAGATACGCAGTATTTT.

As regards this clone: A far larger clone is one base from this, pointing to a likely read error. The chain has TRBV5-6 and TRBJ1-1; the D gene is possibly TRBD1 (6 bases). CDR1 SGHDT and CDR2 YYEEEE come from the germline V gene. V was trimmed by 2 bases and J by 1 base, leaving 6 bases between them. The CDR3 sequence is 13 residues long. This CDR3 is CASSLQGNTEAFF. DNA of the CDR3: TGTGCCAGCAGCTTACAGGGGAACACTGAAGCTTTCTTT.

The V gene is TRBV28, the J gene TRBJ1-1; 9 bases line up with TRBD1. The V gene's germline CDR1 is MDHEN and CDR2 SYDVKM. Unmatched junction bases numbered 5, after V lost 4 bases and J lost 2 bases. This CDR3 has 15 amino acids. The CDR3 protein is CASSSTGQGNTEAFF. CDR3 sequence (DNA): TGTGCCAGCAGTTCCACGGGACAGGGTAACACTGAAGCTTTCTTT.

In the case of this clone: Additional DNA sequences in this sample encode the identical CDR3. This chain joins TRBV7-9 and TRBJ2-3, with D uncertain. Per germline, CDR1 SEHNR and CDR2 FQNEAQ (reference sequence). The CDR3 is 14 residues long. The V gene lost 4 bases and the J gene lost 2 bases, with 10 bases spanning the gap. The DNA of the CDR3 is TGTGCCAGCAGCTCGACAAGGTCCACAGATACGCAGTATTTT. Translated, it gives CASSSTRSTDTQYF.